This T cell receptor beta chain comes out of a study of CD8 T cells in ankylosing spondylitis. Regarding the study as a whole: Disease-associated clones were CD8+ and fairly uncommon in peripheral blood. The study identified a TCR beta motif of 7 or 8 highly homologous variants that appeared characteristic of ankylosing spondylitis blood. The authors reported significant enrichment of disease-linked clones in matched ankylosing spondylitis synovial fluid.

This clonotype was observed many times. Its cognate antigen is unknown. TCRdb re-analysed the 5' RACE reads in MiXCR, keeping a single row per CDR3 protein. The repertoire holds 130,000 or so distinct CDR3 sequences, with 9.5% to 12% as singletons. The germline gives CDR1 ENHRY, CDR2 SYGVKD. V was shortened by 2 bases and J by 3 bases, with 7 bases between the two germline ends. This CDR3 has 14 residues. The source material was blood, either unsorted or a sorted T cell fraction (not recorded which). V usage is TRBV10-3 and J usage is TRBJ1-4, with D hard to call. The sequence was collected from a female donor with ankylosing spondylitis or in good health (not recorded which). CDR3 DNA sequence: TGTGCCATCAGTGAGGGGTCTTCTAATGAAAAACTGTTTTTT. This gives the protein CAISEGSSNEKLFF.